Described below is a single TCR beta chain sequence and its context. The clone's antigen remains unknown. The CDR3 spans 14 residues, from the cysteine through the phenylalanine. The record lacks a DNA sequence. The germline V gene (reference sequence) gives CDR1 as MNHEY and CDR2 as SMNVEV. Library preparation was by 5' RACE. The input for every TCR library was roughly 3,200 ng of total RNA. cDNA was synthesized with SMARTScribe reverse transcriptase in eight separate reactions per sample. During cDNA synthesis, template switching introduced unique molecular identifiers that contained a 6-nucleotide sample barcode. TCRalpha and TCRbeta cDNA was amplified in two nested PCRs of roughly 16 and 10 cycles, and bead purification was carried out after each PCR. Before amplification, the cDNA was treated with uracil DNA-glycosylase and purified using the QIAquick PCR purification kit. The second PCR added Illumina TruSeq-compatible adapters along with sample-specific barcodes. TapeStation and Qubit were used to check library quality and concentration, and 5 ng of each library went into the pool. Sequencing of the pooled libraries was done on an Illumina HiSeq2500 single-index Rapid Run using custom sequencing primers and 2 x 100 bp reads. The paper's processing steps were these. MiGEC version 1.2.6 was used for UMI-based consensus assembly to correct PCR and sequencing errors. MiXCR version 2.1.1 handled V(D)J alignment, clonotype assembly and CDR3 extraction. To normalise gene usage, clonotype sharing and MAIT/NKT TCR abundance, the analysis used the top 1000, 10 000 and 20 000 clonotypes per sample. Diversity was computed as the inverse Simpson index with the vegan R package after downsampling to 27 000 UMIs. Paired Mann-Whitney U tests were applied to discordant twin pairs, with Benjamini-Hochberg correction for multiple testing. Based on TCRdb reprocessing of the reads, there is one entry per CDR3 protein sequence, and DNA is missing. In this record, the V and J calls reflect TCRdb's handling and not the investigators' own analysis. The record for this sample contains 200,000 to 250,000 distinct CDR3 sequences. The top ten constitute 7.7% of the sample.

From each donor, a roughly 2.5 ml peripheral blood sample was drawn into PAXgene tubes and stored at -80 degrees C. Without T cell sorting, total RNA was isolated from whole blood using the PAXgene blood miRNA kit on an automated QIAcube. Peripheral blood from monozygotic twin pairs who were concordant or discordant for inflammatory bowel disease underwent deep TCRalpha and TCRbeta repertoire profiling using unique molecular barcoding. Smoking habits were recorded for all twin pairs, and each individual was classified as a current, former or never smoker. The sample belongs to a study of monozygotic twins with inflammatory bowel disease (dated by TCRdb to about 2019). For context, the study as a whole: In total, about 28 monozygotic twin pairs made up the full study: 19 Danish pairs, all IBD-discordant, plus nine German pairs, of which four were IBD-concordant and five were IBD-discordant. Each individual had, on average, about 151 000 unique TCRalpha sequences and 181 000 unique TCRbeta sequences available for analysis. The search for disease-associated traits relied mainly on comparing IBD patients with their genetically identical healthy co-twins within discordant pairs. Study-level results and caveats: Compared with healthy twins, IBD patients shared fewer clonotypes with other individuals, and the difference was most pronounced in patients with signs of disease activity. The analysis was unable to tell different T cell subtypes apart. TCRbeta repertoire diversity, by inverse Simpson index, was decreased in IBD patients compared with their healthy co-twins. Repertoire similarity did not differ between concordant and discordant twins, possibly due to limited statistical power. The results gave no support for a single strong signal or clonotype linked to IBD. Because patients were on differing immunosuppressive treatments, the repertoires may have picked up extra background noise and inter-individual variability.

The TCR was taken from a human donor with ulcerative colitis or Crohn's disease, or a healthy co-twin of an affected twin (not recorded which). Sample: blood. The rearrangement combines TRBV27 with TRBJ1-5. This receptor carries the CDR3 CASSLSRGSGAQHF.